The clone carrying this T cell receptor (beta chain) has ten or more counts. Conversion of TCR transcripts into cDNA relied on 5'RACE template switching, which added a universal primer site and UMIs. A single record per CDR3 protein comes from TCRdb applying MiXCR to the 5' RACE reads. The table lists 45,000 to 60,000 distinct CDR3 sequences, more than 6.5% of them singletons. The source of the sample is a study of T cells after yellow fever vaccination. General study results and limits: Contamination by abundant bulk-population clonotypes could be present in FACS-sorted repertoires.

This CDR3 has 14 residues. Trimming stripped 3 bases from V and 9 bases from J, with 12 bases between. The specimen comprised CD8+ T cells not binding an NS4B(214-222) dextramer, sorted from PBMCs, sampled 35 to 50 days after the first yellow fever vaccination. V gene TRBV12-3 or TRBV12-4 combines with J gene TRBJ1-6; a possible D gene is TRBD1 (5 bases). The TCR was taken from a young man who received the YFV17D yellow fever vaccine. In DNA form, the CDR3 reads TGTGCCAGCAGTTTTAGGGGTGGGGGTTCACCCCTCCACTTT. Translated: CASSFRGGGSPLHF.